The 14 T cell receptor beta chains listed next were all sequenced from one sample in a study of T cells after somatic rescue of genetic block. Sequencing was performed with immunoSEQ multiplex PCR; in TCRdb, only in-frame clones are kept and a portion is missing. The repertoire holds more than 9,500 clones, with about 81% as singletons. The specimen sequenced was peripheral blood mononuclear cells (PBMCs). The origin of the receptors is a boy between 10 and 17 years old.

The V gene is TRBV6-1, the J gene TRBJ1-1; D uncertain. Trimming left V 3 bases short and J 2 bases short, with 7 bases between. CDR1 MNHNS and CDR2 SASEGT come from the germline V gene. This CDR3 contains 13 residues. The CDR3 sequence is CASSDLDNTEAFF. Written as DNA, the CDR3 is TGTGCCAGCAGTGATCTAGACAACACTGAAGCTTTCTTT.

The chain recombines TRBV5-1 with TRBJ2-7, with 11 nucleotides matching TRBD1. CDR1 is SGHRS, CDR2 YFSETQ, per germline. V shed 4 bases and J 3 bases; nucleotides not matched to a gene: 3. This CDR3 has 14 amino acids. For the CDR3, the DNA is TGCGCCAGCAGCCCCGGGACAGGGGGCTACGAGCAGTACTTC. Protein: CASSPGTGGYEQYF.

CDR3 nucleotide sequence: TGTGCCAGCCCGGGCTCTGGAAACACCATATATTTT. This sequence encodes CASPGSGNTIYF. V gene TRBV19 combines with J gene TRBJ1-3, with D uncertain. Between the trimmed V and J ends, which lost 9 bases and 0 bases, there was a span of 6 bases. The CDR3 is 12 amino acids. Germline V CDR1 and CDR2: LNHDA, SQIVND (reference sequence).

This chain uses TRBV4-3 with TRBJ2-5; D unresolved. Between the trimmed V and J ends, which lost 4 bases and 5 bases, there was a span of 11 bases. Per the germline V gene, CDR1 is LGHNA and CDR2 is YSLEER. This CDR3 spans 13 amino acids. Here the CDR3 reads CASSPRLRETQYF. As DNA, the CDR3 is TGCGCCAGCAGCCCCCGTTTGCGGGAGACCCAGTACTTC.

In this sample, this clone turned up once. The CDR3 sequence is CASTTRGRGVFSGANVLTF. CDR3 nucleotide sequence: TGTGCCAGCACCACAAGGGGAAGGGGAGTTTTCTCTGGGGCCAACGTCCTGACTTTC. The V call is TRBV2, the J call TRBJ2-6; D is possibly TRBD1 or TRBD2 (5 bases each). V was trimmed by 7 bases and J by 0 bases, leaving 22 bases between them. The CDR3 sequence is 19 residues long. CDR1 is SNHLY and CDR2 is FYNNEI in the germline V gene.

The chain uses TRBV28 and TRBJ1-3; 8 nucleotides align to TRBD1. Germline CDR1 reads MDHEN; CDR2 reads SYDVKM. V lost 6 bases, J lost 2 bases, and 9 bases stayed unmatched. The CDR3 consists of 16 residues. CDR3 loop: CASSPLGGQAGNTIYF. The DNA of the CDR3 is TGTGCCAGCAGCCCCCTTGGGGGACAGGCTGGAAACACCATATATTTT.

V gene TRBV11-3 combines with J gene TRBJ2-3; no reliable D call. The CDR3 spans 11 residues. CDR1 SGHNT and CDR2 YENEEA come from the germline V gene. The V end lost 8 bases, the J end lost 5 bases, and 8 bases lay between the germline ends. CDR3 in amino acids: CASGVGDTQYF. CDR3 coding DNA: TGTGCCAGCGGGGTCGGAGATACGCAGTATTTT.

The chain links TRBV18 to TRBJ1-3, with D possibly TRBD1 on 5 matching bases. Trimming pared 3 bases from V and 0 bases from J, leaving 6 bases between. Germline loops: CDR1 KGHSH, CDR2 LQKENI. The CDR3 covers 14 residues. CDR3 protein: CASSPDISGNTIYF. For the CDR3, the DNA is TGTGCCAGCTCACCGGACATCTCTGGAAACACCATATATTTT.

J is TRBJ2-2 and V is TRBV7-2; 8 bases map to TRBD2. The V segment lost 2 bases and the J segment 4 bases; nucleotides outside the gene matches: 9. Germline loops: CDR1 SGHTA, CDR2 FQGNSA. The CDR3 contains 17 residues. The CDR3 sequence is CASSLLRREVGTGELFF. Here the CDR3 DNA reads TGTGCCAGCAGCTTATTGCGGCGGGAGGTCGGCACCGGGGAGCTGTTTTTT.

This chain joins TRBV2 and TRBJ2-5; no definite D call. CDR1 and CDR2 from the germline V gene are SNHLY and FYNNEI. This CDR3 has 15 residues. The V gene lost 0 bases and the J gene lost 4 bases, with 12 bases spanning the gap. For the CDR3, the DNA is TGTGCCAGCAGTGAAGCGCTTTCCTGGAGAGAGACCCAGTACTTC. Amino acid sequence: CASSEALSWRETQYF.

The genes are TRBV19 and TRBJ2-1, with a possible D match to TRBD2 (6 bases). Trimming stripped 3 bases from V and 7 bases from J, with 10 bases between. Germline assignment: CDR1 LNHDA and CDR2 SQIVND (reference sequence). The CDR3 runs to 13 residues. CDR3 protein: CASSIGTVNEQFF. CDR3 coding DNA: TGTGCCAGTAGTATTGGGACTGTAAATGAGCAGTTCTTC.

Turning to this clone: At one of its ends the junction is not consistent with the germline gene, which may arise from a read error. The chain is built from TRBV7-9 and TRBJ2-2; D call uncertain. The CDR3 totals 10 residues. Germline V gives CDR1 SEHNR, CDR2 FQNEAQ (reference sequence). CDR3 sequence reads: CALHTGELFF. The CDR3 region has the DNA TGTGCCCTTCACACCGGAGAGCTGTTTTTT.

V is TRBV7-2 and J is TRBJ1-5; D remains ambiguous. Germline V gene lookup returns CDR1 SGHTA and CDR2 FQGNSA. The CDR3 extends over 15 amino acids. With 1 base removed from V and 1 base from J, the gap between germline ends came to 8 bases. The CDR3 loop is CASSLEGWSNQPQHF. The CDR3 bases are TGTGCCAGCAGCTTAGAGGGATGGAGCAATCAGCCCCAGCATTTT.

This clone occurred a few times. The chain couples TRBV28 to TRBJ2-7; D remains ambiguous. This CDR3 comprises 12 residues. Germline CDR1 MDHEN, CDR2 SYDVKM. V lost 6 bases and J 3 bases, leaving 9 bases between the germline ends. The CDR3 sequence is CASSLTHYEQYF. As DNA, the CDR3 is TGTGCCAGCAGCCTTACTCACTACGAGCAGTACTTC.